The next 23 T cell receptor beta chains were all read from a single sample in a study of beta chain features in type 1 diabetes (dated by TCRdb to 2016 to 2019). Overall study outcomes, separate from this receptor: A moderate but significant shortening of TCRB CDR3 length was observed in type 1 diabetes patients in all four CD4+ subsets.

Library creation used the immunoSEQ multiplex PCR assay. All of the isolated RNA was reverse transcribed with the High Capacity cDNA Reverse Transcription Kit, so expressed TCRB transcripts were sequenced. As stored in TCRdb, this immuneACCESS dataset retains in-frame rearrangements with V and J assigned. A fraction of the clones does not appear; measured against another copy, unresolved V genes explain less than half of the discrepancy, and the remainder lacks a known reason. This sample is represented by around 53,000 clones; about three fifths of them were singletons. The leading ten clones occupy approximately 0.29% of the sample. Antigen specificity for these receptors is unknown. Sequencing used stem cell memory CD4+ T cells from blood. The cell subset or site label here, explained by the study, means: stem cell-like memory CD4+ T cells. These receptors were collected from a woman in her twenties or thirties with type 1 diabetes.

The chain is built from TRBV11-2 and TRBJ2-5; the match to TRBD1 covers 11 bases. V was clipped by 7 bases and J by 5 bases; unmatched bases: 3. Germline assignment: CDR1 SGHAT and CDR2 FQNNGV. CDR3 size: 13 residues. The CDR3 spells CASNRDRGETQYF. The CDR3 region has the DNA TGTGCCAGCAACCGGGACAGGGGGGAGACCCAGTACTTC.

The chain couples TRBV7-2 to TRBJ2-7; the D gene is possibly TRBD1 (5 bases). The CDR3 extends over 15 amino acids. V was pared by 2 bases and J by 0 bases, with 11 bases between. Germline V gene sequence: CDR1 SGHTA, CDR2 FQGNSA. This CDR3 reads CASSLTGLSSYEQYF. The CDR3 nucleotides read TGTGCCAGCAGCTTAACAGGTTTGAGCTCCTACGAGCAGTACTTC.

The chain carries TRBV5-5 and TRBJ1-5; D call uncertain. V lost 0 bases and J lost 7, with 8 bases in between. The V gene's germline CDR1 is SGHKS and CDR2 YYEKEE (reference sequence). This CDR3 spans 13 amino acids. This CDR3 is CASSLGAEQPQHF. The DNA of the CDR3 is TGTGCCAGCAGCTTGGGGGCTGAGCAGCCCCAGCATTTT.

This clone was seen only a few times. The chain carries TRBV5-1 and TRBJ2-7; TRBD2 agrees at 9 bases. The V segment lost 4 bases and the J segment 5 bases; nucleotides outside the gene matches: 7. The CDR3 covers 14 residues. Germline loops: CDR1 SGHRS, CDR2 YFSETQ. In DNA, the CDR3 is TGCGCCAGCAGCCCAATAGCGGGAGAAAACGAGCAGTACTTC. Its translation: CASSPIAGENEQYF.

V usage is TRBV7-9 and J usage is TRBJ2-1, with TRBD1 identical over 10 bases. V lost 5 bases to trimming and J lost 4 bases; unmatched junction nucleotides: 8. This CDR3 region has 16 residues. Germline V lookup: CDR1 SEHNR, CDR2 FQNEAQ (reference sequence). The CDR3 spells CASSLSGQGVYNEQFF. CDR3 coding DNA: TGTGCCAGCAGCCTAAGCGGACAGGGGGTATACAATGAGCAGTTCTTC.

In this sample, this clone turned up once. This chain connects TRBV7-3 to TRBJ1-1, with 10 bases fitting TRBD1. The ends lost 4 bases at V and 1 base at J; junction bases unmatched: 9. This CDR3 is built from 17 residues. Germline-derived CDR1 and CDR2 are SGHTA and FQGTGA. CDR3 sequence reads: CASSSQPGTGANTEAFF. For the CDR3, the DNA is TGTGCCAGCAGCTCCCAACCCGGGACAGGGGCGAACACTGAAGCTTTCTTT.

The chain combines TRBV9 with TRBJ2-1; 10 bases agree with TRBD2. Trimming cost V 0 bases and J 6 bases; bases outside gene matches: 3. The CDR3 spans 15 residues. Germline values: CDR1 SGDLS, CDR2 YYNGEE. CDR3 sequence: CASSVGSSGSNEQFF. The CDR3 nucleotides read TGTGCCAGCAGCGTAGGGTCTAGCGGGAGCAATGAGCAGTTCTTC.

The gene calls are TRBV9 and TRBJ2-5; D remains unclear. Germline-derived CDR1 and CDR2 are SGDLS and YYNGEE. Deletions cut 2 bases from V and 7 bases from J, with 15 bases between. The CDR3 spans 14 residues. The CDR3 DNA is TGTGCCAGCAGCGTCGACCTGGGCTCGTCGACCCAGTACTTC. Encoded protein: CASSVDLGSSTQYF.

The CDR3 coding sequence is TGTGCCAGCAGTCCAGGATCCAGGGGGCACTACGAGCAGTACTTC. This codes for CASSPGSRGHYEQYF. The chain is built from TRBV5-4 and TRBJ2-7, with TRBD1 identical over 8 bases. Germline V gives CDR1 SGHNT, CDR2 YYREEE (reference sequence). The CDR3 length is 15 residues. The V gene end was trimmed by 5 bases and the J gene end by 3 bases; junction bases not matched to a gene: 10.

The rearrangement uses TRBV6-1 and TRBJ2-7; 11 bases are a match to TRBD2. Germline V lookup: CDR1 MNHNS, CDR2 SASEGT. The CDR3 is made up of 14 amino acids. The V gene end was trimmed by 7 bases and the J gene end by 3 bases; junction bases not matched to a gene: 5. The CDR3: CASKEGTSGYEQYF. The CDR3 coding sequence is TGTGCCAGCAAGGAAGGGACTAGCGGCTACGAGCAGTACTTC.

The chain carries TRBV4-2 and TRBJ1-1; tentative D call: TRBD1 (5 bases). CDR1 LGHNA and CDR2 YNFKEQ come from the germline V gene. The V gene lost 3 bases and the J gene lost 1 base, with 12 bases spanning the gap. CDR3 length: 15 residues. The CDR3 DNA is TGTGCCAGCAGCCAGCCAGGGAACACGAACACTGAAGCTTTCTTT. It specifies CASSQPGNTNTEAFF.

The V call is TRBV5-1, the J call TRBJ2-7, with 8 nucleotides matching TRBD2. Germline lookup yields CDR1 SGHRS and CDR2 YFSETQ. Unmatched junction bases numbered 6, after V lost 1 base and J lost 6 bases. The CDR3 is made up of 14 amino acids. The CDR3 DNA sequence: TGCGCCAGCAGCTTGAATTCGGGAGGGCTCGAGCAGTACTTC. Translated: CASSLNSGGLEQYF.

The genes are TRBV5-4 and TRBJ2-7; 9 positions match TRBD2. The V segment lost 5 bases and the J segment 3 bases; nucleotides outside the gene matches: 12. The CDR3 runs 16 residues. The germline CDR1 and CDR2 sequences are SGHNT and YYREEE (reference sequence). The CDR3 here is CASRKMTSGVYYEQYF. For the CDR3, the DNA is TGTGCCAGCAGGAAAATGACTAGCGGAGTTTACTACGAGCAGTACTTC.

In DNA, the CDR3 is TGCGCCAGCAGCTTGATGACACTCTCCTACGAGCAGTACTTC. This codes for CASSLMTLSYEQYF. The chain recombines TRBV5-1 with TRBJ2-7; D call uncertain. This CDR3 is built from 14 residues. The V end was cut by 1 base, the J end by 0 bases, with 8 bases between. Germline V gene lookup returns CDR1 SGHRS and CDR2 YFSETQ.

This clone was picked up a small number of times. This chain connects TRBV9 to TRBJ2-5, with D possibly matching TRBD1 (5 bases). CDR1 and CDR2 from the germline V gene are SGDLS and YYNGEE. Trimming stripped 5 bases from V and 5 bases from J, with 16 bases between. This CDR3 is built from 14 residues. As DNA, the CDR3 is TGTGCCAGCAGTCAATCCAGGGCTCAGGAGACCCAGTACTTC. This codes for CASSQSRAQETQYF.

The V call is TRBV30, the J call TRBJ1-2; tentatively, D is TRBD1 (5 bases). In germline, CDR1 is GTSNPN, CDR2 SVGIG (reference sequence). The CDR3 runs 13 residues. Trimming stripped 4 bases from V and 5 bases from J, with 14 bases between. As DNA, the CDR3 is TGTGCCTGGAAGTGGATAGGGGTTTATGGCTACACCTTC. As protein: CAWKWIGVYGYTF. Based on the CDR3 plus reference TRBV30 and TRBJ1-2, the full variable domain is SQTIHQWPATLVQPVGSPLSLECTVEGTSNPNLYWYRQAAGRGLQLLFYSVGIGQISSEVPQNLSASRPQDRQFILSSKKLLLSDSGFYLCAWKWIGVYGYTFGSGTRLTVV.

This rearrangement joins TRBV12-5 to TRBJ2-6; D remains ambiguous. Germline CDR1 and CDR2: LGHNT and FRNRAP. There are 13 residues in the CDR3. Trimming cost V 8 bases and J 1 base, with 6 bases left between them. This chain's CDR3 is CASTRSGANVLTF. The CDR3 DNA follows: TGTGCTAGTACCCGGTCTGGGGCCAACGTCCTGACTTTC.

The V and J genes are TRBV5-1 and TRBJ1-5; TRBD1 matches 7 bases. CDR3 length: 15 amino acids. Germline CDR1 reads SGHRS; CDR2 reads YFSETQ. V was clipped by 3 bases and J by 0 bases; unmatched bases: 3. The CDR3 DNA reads TGCGCCAGCAGCTGGGACAGCAATAGCAATCAGCCCCAGCATTTT. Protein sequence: CASSWDSNSNQPQHF.

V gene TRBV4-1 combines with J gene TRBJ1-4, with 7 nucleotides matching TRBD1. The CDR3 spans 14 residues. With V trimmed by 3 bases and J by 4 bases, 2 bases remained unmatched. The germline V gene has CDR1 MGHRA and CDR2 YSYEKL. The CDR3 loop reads CASSQDRLNEKLFF. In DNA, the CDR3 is TGCGCCAGCAGCCAGGACAGGCTTAATGAAAAACTGTTTTTT.

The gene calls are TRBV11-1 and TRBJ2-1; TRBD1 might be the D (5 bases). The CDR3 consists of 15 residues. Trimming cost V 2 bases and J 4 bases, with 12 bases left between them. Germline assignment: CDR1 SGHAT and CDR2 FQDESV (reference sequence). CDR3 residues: CASSLTGYLYNEQFF. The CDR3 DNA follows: TGTGCCAGCAGCTTAACAGGTTATCTTTACAATGAGCAGTTCTTC. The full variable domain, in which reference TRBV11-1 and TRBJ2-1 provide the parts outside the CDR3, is EAEVAQSPRYKITEKSQAVAFWCDPISGHATLYWYRQILGQGPELLVQFQDESVVDDSQLPKDRFSAERLKGVDSTLKIQPAELGDSAMYLCASSLTGYLYNEQFFGPGTRLTVL.

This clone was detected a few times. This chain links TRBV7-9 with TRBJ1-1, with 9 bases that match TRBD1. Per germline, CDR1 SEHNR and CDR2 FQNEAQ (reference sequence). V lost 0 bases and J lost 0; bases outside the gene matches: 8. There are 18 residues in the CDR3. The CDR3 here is CASSLATWGQGMNTEAFF. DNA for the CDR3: TGTGCCAGCAGCTTAGCGACTTGGGGACAGGGTATGAACACTGAAGCTTTCTTT.

The chain's CDR3 is CASSQDGGGSNGYTF. The DNA for the CDR3 is TGCGCCAGCAGTCAAGACGGGGGTGGGTCGAATGGCTACACCTTC. This chain connects TRBV23-1 to TRBJ1-2; tentative D call: TRBD1 (5 bases). TRBV23-1 is placed among ORFs of uncertain function. The CDR3 spans 15 residues. Trimming pared 2 bases from V and 6 bases from J, leaving 16 bases between.

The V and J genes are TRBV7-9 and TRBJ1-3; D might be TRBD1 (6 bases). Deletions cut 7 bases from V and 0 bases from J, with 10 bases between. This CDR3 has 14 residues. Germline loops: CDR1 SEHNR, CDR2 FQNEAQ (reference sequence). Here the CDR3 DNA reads TGTGCCAGCACCCAGGGGAGCTCTGGAAACACCATATATTTT. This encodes CASTQGSSGNTIYF.